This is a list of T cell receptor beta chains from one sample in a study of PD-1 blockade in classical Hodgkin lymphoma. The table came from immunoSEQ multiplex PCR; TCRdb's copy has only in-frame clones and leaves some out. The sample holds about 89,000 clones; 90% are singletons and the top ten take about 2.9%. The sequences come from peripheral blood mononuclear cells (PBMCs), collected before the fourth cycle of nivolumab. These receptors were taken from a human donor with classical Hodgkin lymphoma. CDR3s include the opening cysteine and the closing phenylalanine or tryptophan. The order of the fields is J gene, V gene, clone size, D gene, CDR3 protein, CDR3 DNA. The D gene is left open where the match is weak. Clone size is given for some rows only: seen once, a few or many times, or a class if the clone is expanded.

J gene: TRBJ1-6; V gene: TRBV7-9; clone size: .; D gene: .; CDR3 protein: CASQGQQNSPLHF; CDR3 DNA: TGTGCCAGCCAGGGGCAGCAGAATTCACCCCTCCACTTT
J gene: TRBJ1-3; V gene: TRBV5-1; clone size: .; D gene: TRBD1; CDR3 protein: CASSRTGDNSGNTIYF; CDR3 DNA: TGCGCCAGCAGCAGGACAGGGGATAACTCTGGAAACACCATATATTTT
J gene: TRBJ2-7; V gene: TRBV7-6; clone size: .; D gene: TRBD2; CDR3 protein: CASSSPAGGGHEQYF; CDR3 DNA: TGTGCCAGCAGCTCCCCCGCGGGAGGGGGCCACGAGCAGTACTTC
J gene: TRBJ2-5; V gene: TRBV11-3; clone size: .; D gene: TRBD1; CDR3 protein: CASSQQGEETQYF; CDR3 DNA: TGTGCCAGCAGCCAACAGGGGGAAGAGACCCAGTACTTC
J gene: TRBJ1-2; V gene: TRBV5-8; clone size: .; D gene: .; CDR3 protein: CASSWGEGRINGYTF; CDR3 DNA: TGTGCCAGCAGCTGGGGTGAGGGGCGGATTAATGGCTACACCTTC
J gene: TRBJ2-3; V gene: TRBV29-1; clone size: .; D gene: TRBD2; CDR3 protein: CSVELTSGVIRPDTQYF; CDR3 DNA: TGCAGCGTTGAACTAACTAGCGGGGTGATAAGGCCAGATACGCAGTATTTT
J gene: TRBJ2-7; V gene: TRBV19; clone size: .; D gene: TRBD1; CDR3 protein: CASGPGQGFSYEQYF; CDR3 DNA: TGTGCCAGTGGGCCGGGACAGGGATTCTCCTACGAGCAGTACTTC
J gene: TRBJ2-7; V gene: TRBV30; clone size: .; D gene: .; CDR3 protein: CAWSADRTSSYEQYF; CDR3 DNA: TGTGCCTGGAGCGCAGACAGGACAAGCTCCTACGAGCAGTACTTC
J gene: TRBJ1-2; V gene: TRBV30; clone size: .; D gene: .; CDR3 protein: CAWSPRDRVDYTF; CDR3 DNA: TGTGCCTGGAGTCCCCGGGACCGCGTAGACTACACCTTC
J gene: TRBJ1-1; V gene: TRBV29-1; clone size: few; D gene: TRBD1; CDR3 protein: CSLQGISTEAFF; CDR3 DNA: TGCAGCTTACAGGGGATTAGTACTGAAGCTTTCTTT
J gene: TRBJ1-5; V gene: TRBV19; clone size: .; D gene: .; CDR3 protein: CASSVGVYQPQHF; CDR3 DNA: TGTGCCAGTAGCGTGGGGGTTTATCAGCCCCAGCATTTT
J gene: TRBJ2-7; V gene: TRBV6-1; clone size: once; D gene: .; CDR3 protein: CASRRTEGLYEQYF; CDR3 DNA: TGTGCCAGCAGGCGGACAGAGGGGTTATACGAGCAGTACTTC
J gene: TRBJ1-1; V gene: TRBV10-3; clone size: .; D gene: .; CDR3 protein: CAISDGTPNTEAFF; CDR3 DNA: TGTGCCATCAGTGACGGGACACCGAACACTGAAGCTTTCTTT
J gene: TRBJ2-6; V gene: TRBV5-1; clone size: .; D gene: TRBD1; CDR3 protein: CASSLAGGSGANVLTF; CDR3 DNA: TGCGCCAGCAGCTTGGCAGGGGGCTCTGGGGCCAACGTCCTGACTTTC
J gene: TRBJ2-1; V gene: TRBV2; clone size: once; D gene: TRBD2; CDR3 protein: CASSKPSGGRGEQFF; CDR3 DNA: TGTGCCAGCAGTAAGCCTAGCGGGGGTCGAGGTGAGCAGTTCTTC
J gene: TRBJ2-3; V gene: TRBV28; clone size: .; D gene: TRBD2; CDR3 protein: CASSPPSGDLTDTQYF; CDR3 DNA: TGTGCCAGCAGCCCCCCCAGCGGGGACCTCACAGATACGCAGTATTTT
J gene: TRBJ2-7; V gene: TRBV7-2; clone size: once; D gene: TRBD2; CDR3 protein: CASSLTSGPYEQYF; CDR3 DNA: TGTGCCAGCAGCTTAACTAGCGGTCCCTACGAGCAGTACTTC
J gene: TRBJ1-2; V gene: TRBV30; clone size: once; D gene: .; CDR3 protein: CAWSPWTEYGYTF; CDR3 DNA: TGTGCCTGGAGTCCCTGGACGGAGTATGGCTACACCTTC
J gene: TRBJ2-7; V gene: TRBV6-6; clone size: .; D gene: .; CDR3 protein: CASSSQRGADEQYF; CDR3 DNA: TGTGCCAGCAGTTCACAAAGGGGGGCCGACGAGCAGTACTTC
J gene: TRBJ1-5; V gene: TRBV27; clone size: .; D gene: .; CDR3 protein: CASSLVDGGPQHF; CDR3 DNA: TGTGCCAGCAGTTTAGTGGACGGGGGGCCCCAGCATTTT
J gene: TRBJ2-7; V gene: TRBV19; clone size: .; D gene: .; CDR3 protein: CASSIGPDLIYEQYF; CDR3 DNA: TGTGCCAGTAGTATAGGTCCGGACCTGATCTACGAGCAGTACTTC
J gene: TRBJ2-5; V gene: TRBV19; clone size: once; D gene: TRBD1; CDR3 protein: CASSEGALGTQYF; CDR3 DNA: TGTGCCAGTAGTGAGGGGGCGCTGGGGACCCAGTACTTC
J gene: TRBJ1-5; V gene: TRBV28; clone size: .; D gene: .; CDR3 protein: CASIPSMRQNQPQHF; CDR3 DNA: TGTGCCAGCATCCCCTCAATGAGGCAAAATCAGCCCCAGCATTTT
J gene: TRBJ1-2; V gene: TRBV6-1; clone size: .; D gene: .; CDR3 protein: CASSELGVAARSYGYTF; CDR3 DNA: TGTGCCAGCAGTGAACTCGGGGTGGCGGCGAGATCCTATGGCTACACCTTC
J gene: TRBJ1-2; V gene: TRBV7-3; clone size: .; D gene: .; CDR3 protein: CASSPTGFYGYTF; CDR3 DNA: TGTGCCAGCAGTCCTACAGGGTTCTATGGCTACACCTTC
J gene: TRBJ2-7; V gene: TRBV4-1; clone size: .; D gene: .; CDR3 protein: CASSPWGRRDRDSYEQYF; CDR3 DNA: TGCGCCAGCAGCCCTTGGGGGCGCCGGGACCGGGACTCCTACGAGCAGTACTTC
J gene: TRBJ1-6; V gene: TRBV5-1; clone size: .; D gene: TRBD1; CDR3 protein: CASSLGQGVGNSPLHF; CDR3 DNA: TGCGCCAGCAGCTTGGGACAGGGGGTGGGGAATTCACCCCTCCACTTT
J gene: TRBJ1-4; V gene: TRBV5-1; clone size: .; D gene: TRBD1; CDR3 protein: CASSPLQGRNEKLFF; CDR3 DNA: TGCGCCAGCAGCCCGCTACAGGGGCGGAATGAAAAACTGTTTTTT
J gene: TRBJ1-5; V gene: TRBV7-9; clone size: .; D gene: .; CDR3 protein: CASSLEAGGGNQPQHF; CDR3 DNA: TGTGCCAGCAGCTTAGAGGCAGGCGGTGGCAATCAGCCCCAGCATTTT
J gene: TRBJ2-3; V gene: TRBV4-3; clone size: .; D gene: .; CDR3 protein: CASSQGGAKGNTQYF; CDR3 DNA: TGCGCCAGCAGCCAAGGGGGGGCAAAGGGGAATACGCAGTATTTT
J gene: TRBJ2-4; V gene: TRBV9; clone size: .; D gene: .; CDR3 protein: CASSVDGRNIQYF; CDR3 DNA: TGTGCCAGCAGCGTAGATGGGCGAAACATTCAGTACTTC
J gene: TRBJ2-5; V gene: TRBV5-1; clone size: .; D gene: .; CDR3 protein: CASSLGRGQETQYF; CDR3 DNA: TGCGCCAGCAGCTTGGGTAGGGGGCAAGAGACCCAGTACTTC
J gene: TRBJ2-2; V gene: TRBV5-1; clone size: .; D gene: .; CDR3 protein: CASSTNTGELFF; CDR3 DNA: TGCGCCAGCAGCACGAACACCGGGGAGCTGTTTTTT
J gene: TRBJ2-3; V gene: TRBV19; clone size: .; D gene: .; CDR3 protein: CASRPGSTDTQYF; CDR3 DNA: TGTGCCAGTCGTCCTGGTAGCACAGATACGCAGTATTTT
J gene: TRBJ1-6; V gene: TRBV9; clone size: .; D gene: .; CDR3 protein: CASSGPLGTGNNSPLHF; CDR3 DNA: TGTGCCAGCAGCGGTCCCCTGGGAACAGGGAATAATTCACCCCTCCACTTT
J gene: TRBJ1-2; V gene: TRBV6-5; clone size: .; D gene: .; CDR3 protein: CASSYSGPANYGYTF; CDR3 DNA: TGTGCCAGCAGTTACTCGGGACCGGCTAACTATGGCTACACCTTC
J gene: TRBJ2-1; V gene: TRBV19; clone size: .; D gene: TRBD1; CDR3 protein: CASSIDPDRGRIDEQFF; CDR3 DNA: TGTGCCAGTAGTATAGATCCCGACAGGGGGCGCATCGATGAGCAGTTCTTC
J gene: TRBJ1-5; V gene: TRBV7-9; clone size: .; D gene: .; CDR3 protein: CASSLGANQPQHF; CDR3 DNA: TGTGCCAGCAGCTTAGGGGCAAATCAGCCCCAGCATTTT
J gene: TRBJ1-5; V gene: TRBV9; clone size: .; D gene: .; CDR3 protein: CASSEGGSGINQPQHF; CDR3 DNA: TGTGCCAGCAGCGAGGGTGGGTCGGGGATCAATCAGCCCCAGCATTTT
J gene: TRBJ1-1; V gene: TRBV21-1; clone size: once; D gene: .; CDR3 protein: CASSIHYLPNTEAFF; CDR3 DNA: TGTGCCAGCAGCATTCACTACTTACCAAACACTGAAGCTTTCTTT
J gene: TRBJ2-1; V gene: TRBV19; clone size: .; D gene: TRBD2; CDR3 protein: CASRDGGAYNEQFF; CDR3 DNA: TGTGCCAGTAGAGACGGGGGGGCCTACAATGAGCAGTTCTTC
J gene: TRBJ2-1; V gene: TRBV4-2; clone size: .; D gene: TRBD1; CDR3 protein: CASSPFQSGQGTYNEQFF; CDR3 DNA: TGTGCCAGCAGCCCGTTTCAGTCGGGACAGGGTACCTACAATGAGCAGTTCTTC
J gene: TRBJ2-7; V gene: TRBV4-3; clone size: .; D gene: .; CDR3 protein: CASSHGTLAPYEQYF; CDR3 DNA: TGCGCCAGCAGCCACGGGACTCTTGCCCCCTACGAGCAGTACTTC